A selection of T cell receptor beta chains follows, all from one sample in a study of blood T cells in healthy people across ages. One entry per CDR3 protein, called by TCRdb with MiXCR from the 5' RACE reads. This sample carries hundreds of thousands of distinct CDR3 sequences, 22% of them seen once, and the ten largest clones take less than 25%. The specimen sequenced was blood. The receptor source for this set is an older man in good health. Both conserved end residues are part of each CDR3. A D gene is named only where the DNA matches it firmly. Where a row states a size, it is once, few, many or the class of an expanded clone; other rows omit it.

J	size	D	V	DNA	CDR3
TRBJ2-7	.	TRBD2	TRBV6-5	TGTGCCAGCAGTCGACTAGCGGGTTACTACGAGCAGTACTTC	CASSRLAGYYEQYF
TRBJ2-3	.	.	TRBV7-2	TGTGCCACCCATCGGGCAGATACGCAGTATTTT	CATHRADTQYF
TRBJ2-3	few	.	TRBV6-2/TRBV6-3	TGTGCCAGCAGTTCCCTTGGACGGACGCAGTATTTT	CASSSLGRTQYF
TRBJ1-2	.	TRBD1	TRBV2	TGTGCCAGCAGTGTTGACAGGGGGTCTGGCTACACCTTC	CASSVDRGSGYTF
TRBJ2-5	.	TRBD2	TRBV7-6	TGTGCCAGCAGCTTGACTAGCGCGTGGCGAGAGACCCAGTACTTC	CASSLTSAWRETQYF
TRBJ2-5	.	.	TRBV7-6	TGTGCCAGCAGCTTAGTGTTTAAAGAGACCCAGTACTTC	CASSLVFKETQYF
TRBJ2-3	.	.	TRBV3-1	TGTGCCAGCAGCCAAGAAACTACCACAGATACGCAGTATTTT	CASSQETTTDTQYF
TRBJ2-3	.	TRBD2	TRBV5-6	TGTGCCAGCAGCTTGGTTGCGGGAGGGCTGGATACGCAGTATTTT	CASSLVAGGLDTQYF
TRBJ1-1	many	.	TRBV20-1	TGCAGTGCTAGACCTAACGGGGGGGTTGAAGCTTTCTTT	CSARPNGGVEAFF
TRBJ2-1	.	TRBD2	TRBV7-2	TGTGCCAGCAGCTCGAGCGGGAGGGCCGTCAATGAGCAGTTCTTC	CASSSSGRAVNEQFF
TRBJ2-1	few	.	TRBV29-1	TGCAGCGTTGAAGATCCCCCCGCAGGGTACGATGAGCAGTTCTTC	CSVEDPPAGYDEQFF
TRBJ2-5	.	.	TRBV6-5	TGTGCCAGCAGTCTAGGGGTTATGGGTGGACAAGAGACCCAGTACTTC	CASSLGVMGGQETQYF
TRBJ1-1	.	.	TRBV7-8	TGTGCCAGCAGCCAACAGGGTGGGGGCACTGAAGCTTTCTTT	CASSQQGGGTEAFF
TRBJ2-7	once	.	TRBV10-2	TGCGCCAGCAGTGATGTCAGGGGAAGGTCCTACGAGCAGTACTTC	CASSDVRGRSYEQYF
TRBJ2-3	few	.	TRBV5-1	TGCGCCAGCAACTTGGGGGCGGCGGCAGATACGCAGTATTTT	CASNLGAAADTQYF
TRBJ1-6	few	.	TRBV20-1	TGCAGTGCTAGTTTTGGACAGAATAATTCACCCCTCCACTTT	CSASFGQNNSPLHF
TRBJ1-1	.	.	TRBV9	TGTGCCAGCGGTTCCCAAGAGCATGGGGCCGCCTTT	CASGSQEHGAAF
TRBJ1-2	.	.	TRBV28	TGTGCCAGCAGTCCGGGACATCTTTATGGCTACACCTTC	CASSPGHLYGYTF
TRBJ2-5	.	TRBD2	TRBV19	TGTGCCAGTAGTGCCTCCCGACTAGCGGGAGAGACCCAGTACTTC	CASSASRLAGETQYF
TRBJ2-7	.	TRBD1	TRBV7-2	TGTGCCAGCAGCGTAAGACAGGGGTCCACCTACGAGCAGTACTTC	CASSVRQGSTYEQYF
TRBJ1-3	few	.	TRBV28	TGTGCCAGCAGTCCGGGGCTCTCTGGAAACACCATATATTTT	CASSPGLSGNTIYF
TRBJ2-1	few	.	TRBV11-2	TGTGCCAGCAGCTTTGCAGGGTCGGCCTACAATGAGCAGTTCTTC	CASSFAGSAYNEQFF
TRBJ1-1	.	TRBD1	TRBV20-1	TGCAGTGCTGAACAGGGGATGGACACTGAAGCTTTCTTT	CSAEQGMDTEAFF
TRBJ1-3	few	TRBD1	TRBV9	TGTGCCAGCAGCGTATCCAGCGACAGGGACTCGAGCTCTGGAAACACCATATATTTT	CASSVSSDRDSSSGNTIYF
TRBJ1-4	few	.	TRBV2	TGTGCCAGCAGTGTGGACGGCCGGAATGAAAAACTGTTTTTT	CASSVDGRNEKLFF
TRBJ2-1	.	.	TRBV20-1	TGCAGTGCTAGGGATTCGGGGGTCTCCTACAATGAGCAGTTCTTC	CSARDSGVSYNEQFF
TRBJ1-4	.	.	TRBV30	TGTGCCTGGAGTGTAACGACAGGACTGTTTTTT	CAWSVTTGLFF
TRBJ2-1	few	.	TRBV4-3	TGCGCCAGCAGCCAAGATTCTACCACCCGATACAATGAGCAGTTCTTC	CASSQDSTTRYNEQFF
TRBJ1-5	.	.	TRBV6-5	TGTGCCAGCAGTTACTCGATCGGGGGACGGGTCCTCAATCAGCCCCAGCATTTT	CASSYSIGGRVLNQPQHF
TRBJ1-6	many	.	TRBV20-1	TGCAGTGCTGGACAGCCAAACTCACCCCTCCACTTT	CSAGQPNSPLHF
TRBJ1-6	few	.	TRBV12-3/TRBV12-4	TGTGCCAGCAGTTCCCTCCCTGAGTCACCCCTCCACTTT	CASSSLPESPLHF
TRBJ2-3	.	.	TRBV7-3	TGTGCCAGCAGCCTAGTAGGGTCGACGGGCACAGATACGCAGTATTTT	CASSLVGSTGTDTQYF
TRBJ2-3	.	.	TRBV6-1	TGTGCCAGCAGTGAACGGCCCGCGGCGGATACGCAGTATTTT	CASSERPAADTQYF
TRBJ2-5	few	.	TRBV7-9	TGTGCCAGCAGCCCCCGACGCCGAGAAGAGACCCAGTACTTC	CASSPRRREETQYF
TRBJ2-3	few	TRBD2	TRBV4-3	TGCGCCAGCAGCCAAGAGCGCGGGAGGGGTGCCGATACGCAGTATTTT	CASSQERGRGADTQYF
TRBJ2-7	few	TRBD1	TRBV18	TGTGCCAGCTCACCACCGACAGGGCCCTACGAGCAGTACTTC	CASSPPTGPYEQYF
TRBJ2-3	few	.	TRBV20-1	TGCAGTGCTAGAGATAGCAGGGGGGGCCTAAACACAGATACGCAGTATTTT	CSARDSRGGLNTDTQYF
TRBJ2-1	.	TRBD2	TRBV20-1	TGCAGTACTTCTCCCGGGACTACCTACAATGAGCAGTTCTTC	CSTSPGTTYNEQFF
TRBJ2-1	.	.	TRBV7-9	TGTGCCAGCAGCTTAGAGGGGACACCAGCGGGGATTTACAATGAGCAGTTCTTC	CASSLEGTPAGIYNEQFF
TRBJ2-7	few	.	TRBV6-5	TGTGCCAGCAGTCCAGGGTGGGGAAGGTACGAGCAGTACTTC	CASSPGWGRYEQYF
TRBJ1-1	few	.	TRBV18	TGTGCCAGCTCACGGTTAGGACGAATGAACACTGAAGCTTTCTTT	CASSRLGRMNTEAFF
TRBJ1-2	few	TRBD1	TRBV12-3/TRBV12-4	TGTGCCAGCAGTCGACAGGGTAGAAATGGCTACACCTTC	CASSRQGRNGYTF
TRBJ2-1	.	.	TRBV27	TGTGCCACCCAGTCAGGCCGCACATACTACAATGAGCAGTTCTTC	CATQSGRTYYNEQFF
TRBJ2-3	.	.	TRBV7-8	TGTGCCAGCAGCTCAAATCGGGCTAACACAGATACGCAGTATTTT	CASSSNRANTDTQYF